This section outlines one T cell receptor (beta chain) sequence together with its context. As yet, its antigen is unknown. This specimen belongs to a study of cytomegalovirus exposure and HLA in healthy donors. Whole-study results and caveats: Looking again later, the authors saw that most CMV-associated TCR beta chains seemed HLA-restricted. In terms of immune exposure information, only CMV serostatus was available. Sequencing likely produced, as an artifact, a cluster of highly shared sequence variants.

The study ran its PCR with 60 Vbeta and 13 Jbeta primers. Profiled with immunoSEQ multiplex PCR; TCRdb holds only in-frame clones, not every one. The sample consists of about 83,000 clones, 81% of them appearing once. CDR3 length: 16 amino acids. Germline loops: CDR1 SGHRS, CDR2 YFSETQ. The ends were cut back, 0 bases at V and 7 bases at J, with 16 bases in the middle. Sequenced material: PBMCs. This TCR derives from a woman aged 25-40 years in good health and CMV-seronegative. V is TRBV5-1 and J is TRBJ1-4; D ambiguous. The CDR3 here is CASSLAPASSTEKLFF. CDR3 nucleotides: TGCGCCAGCAGCTTGGCCCCCGCCTCGAGCACTGAAAAACTGTTTTTT.